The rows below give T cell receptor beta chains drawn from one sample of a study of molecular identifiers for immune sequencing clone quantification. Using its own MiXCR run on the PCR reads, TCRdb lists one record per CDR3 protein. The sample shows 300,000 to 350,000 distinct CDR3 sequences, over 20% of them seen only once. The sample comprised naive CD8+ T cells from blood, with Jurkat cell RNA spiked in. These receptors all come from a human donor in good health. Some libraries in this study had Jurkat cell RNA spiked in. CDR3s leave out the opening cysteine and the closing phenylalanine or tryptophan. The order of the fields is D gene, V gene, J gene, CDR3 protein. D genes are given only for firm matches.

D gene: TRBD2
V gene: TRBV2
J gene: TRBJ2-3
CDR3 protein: ASSEGSGRATDTQY

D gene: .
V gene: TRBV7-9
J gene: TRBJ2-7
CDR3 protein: ASSGGFGYEQY

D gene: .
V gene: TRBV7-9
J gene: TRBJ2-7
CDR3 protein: ASSYSFGDEQY

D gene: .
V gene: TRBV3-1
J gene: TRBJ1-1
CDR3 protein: ASGRATTEAF

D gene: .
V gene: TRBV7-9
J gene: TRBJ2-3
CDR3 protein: ASSIAIIQENEATDTQY

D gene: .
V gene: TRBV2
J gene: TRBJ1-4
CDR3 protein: ASSEFDLTSIEKLF

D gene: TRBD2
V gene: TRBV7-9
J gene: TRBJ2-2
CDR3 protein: ASSLDQASGSPGELF

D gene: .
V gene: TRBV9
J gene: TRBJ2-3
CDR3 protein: ASSLAIRTHTDTQY

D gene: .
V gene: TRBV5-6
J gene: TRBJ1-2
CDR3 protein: ASSSPDSYYGYT

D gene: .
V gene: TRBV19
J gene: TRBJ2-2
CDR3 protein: ASSGGSPTGELF

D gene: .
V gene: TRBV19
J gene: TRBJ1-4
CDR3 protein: ASRGVPGAAPEKLF

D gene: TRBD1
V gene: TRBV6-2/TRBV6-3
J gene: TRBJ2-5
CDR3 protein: ASSTGQGTKTQY

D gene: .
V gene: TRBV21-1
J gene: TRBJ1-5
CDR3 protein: ASSTGNRVNYSNQPQH

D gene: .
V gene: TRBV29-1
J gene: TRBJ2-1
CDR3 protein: SVEDNREEQF

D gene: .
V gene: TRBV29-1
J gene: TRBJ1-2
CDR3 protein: SVEDGTGANYGYT

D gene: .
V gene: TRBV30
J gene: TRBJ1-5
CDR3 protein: AWVRADLH

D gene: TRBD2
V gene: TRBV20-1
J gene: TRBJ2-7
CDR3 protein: SARGGGSYEQY

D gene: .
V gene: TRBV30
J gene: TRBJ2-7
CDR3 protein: AWSVPPGRVSYEQY

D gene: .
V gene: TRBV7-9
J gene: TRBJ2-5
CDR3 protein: ASSSYGEAQY

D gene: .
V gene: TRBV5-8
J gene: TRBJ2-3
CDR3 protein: ASTWPAGTDTQY

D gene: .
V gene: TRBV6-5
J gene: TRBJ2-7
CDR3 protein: ASSYSLGASYEQY

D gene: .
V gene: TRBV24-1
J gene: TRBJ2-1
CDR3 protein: ATAGAQGQF

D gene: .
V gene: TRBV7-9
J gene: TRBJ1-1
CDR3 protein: ASRTNLQENTEAF

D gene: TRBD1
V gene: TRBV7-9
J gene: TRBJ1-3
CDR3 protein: ASRPGQGGTGNTIY

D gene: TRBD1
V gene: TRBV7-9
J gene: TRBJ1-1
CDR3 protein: ASSPRDRGRSEAF

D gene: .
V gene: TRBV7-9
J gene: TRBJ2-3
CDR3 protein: VSSLVGGSTDTQY

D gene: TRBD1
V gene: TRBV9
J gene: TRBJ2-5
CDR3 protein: ASSVGTGGSEETQY

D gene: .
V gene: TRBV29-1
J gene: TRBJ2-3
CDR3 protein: SADPGHGLGTQY

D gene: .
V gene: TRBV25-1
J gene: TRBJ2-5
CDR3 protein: ASSELSGGETQY

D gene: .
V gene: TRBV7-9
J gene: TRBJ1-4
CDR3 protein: ASSSDKSTNEELF

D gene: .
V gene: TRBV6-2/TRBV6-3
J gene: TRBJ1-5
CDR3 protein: ASSWGNSNQPQH

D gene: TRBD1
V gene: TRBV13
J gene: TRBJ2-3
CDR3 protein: ASREDRATDTQY

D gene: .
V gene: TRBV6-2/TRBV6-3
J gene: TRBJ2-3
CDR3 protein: ASSDPLETTDTQY

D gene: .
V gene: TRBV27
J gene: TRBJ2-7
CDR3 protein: ASRDSTDSYEQY

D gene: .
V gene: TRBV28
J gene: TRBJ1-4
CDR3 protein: ASSTGRAREKLF

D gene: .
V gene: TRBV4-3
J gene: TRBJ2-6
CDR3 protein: ASRPDSSGANVLT

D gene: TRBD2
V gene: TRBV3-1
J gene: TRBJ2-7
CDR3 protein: ASSQGAGGYEQY

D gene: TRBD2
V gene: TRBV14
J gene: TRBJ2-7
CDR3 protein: ASSPRPGLAGEATYEQY

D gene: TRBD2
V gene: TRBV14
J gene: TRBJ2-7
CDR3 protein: ASSPPGLGYEQY

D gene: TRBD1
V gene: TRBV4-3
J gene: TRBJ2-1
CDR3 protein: ASSQGRTGPWDEQF

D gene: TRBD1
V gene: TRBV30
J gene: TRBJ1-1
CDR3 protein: AWRGRGFFYTEAF

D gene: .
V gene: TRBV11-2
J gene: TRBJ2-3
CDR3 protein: ASSPTARAYTDTQY

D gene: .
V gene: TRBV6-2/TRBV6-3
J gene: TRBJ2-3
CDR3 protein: ASRSRDWLSSSTDTQY

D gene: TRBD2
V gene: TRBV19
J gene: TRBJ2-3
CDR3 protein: ASSIGLAANSDTQY

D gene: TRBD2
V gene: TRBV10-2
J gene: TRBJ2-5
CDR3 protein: AGTSVKSQETQY

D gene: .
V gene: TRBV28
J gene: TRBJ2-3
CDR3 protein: AVPKSGIPDTQY

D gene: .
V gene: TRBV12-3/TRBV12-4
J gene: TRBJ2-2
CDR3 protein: ASSPDSGELF

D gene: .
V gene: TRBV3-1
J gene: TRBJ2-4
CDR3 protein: ASSLHPLPILAKNIQY

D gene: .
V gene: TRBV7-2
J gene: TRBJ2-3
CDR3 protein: ASSLDGPSLSSTDTQY

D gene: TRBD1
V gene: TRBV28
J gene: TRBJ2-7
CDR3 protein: ASSSYVPGQTRPLYEQY

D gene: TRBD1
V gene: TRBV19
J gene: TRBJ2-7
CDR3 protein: ASSITMGTGIYEQY

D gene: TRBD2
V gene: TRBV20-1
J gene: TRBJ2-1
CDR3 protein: SALPRTSGGPEHV

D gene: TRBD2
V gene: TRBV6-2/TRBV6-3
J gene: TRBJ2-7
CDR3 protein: ASNTPLTSGHSYEQY

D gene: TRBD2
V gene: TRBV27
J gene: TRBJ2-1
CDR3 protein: ASSLSGGALYEQF

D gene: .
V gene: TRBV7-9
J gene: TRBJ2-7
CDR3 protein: ASSLGTGKFYEQY

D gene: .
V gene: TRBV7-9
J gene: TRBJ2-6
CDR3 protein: ASRHTFDVSLGANVLT

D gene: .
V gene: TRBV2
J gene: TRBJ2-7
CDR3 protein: ASSEMPGSSYEQY

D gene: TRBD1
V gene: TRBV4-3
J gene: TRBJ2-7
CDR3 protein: ASSQEGQTYEQY